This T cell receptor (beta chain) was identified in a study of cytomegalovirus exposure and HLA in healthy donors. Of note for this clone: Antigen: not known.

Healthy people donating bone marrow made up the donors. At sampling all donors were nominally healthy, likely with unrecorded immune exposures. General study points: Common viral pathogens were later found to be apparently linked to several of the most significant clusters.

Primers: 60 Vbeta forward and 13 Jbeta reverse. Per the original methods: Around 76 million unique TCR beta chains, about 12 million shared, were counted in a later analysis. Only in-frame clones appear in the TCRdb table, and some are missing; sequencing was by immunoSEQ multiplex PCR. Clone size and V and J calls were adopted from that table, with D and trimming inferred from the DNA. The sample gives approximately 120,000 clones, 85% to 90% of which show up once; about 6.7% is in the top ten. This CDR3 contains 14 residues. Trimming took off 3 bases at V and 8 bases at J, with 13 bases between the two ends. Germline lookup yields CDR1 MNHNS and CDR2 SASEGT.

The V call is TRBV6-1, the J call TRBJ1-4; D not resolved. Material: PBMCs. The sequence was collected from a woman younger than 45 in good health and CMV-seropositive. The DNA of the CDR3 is TGTGCCAGCAGTGATGGAGGCGAAGGGGAAAAACTGTTTTTT. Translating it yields CASSDGGEGEKLFF.